What follows are 17 T cell receptor beta chains derived from one specimen sequenced in a study of spatial heterogeneity in lung cancer. Time point noted: blood at routine non-recurrence follow-up after resection. One entry per CDR3 protein, called by TCRdb with MiXCR from the 5' RACE reads. The top ten hold roughly 24% of the sample, which has 110,000 or so distinct CDR3 sequences, less than 14% seen once. The sequences come from PBMCs, collected at follow-up. These receptor sequences come from a female donor with early-stage non-small cell lung cancer.

This clonotype was detected only a few times. CDR3 nucleotides: TGCGCCAGCAGCTTGGGACAGGGGTACTACGAGCAGTACTTC. It specifies CASSLGQGYYEQYF. This chain uses TRBV5-1 with TRBJ2-7, with 8 bases identical to TRBD1. Trimming at V came to 0 bases and at J to 3 bases, leaving 2 bases not matched to a gene. Germline CDR1 and CDR2: SGHRS and YFSETQ. There are 14 residues in the CDR3. Looking up the rest from reference TRBV5-1 and TRBJ2-7 gives the full variable domain: KAGVTQTPRYLIKTRGQQVTLSCSPISGHRSVSWYQQTPGQGLQFLFEYFSETQRNKGNFPGRFSGRQFSNSRSEMNVSTLELGDSALYLCASSLGQGYYEQYFGPGTRLTVT.

Ten or more counts support this clonotype. The rearrangement links TRBV29-1 to TRBJ1-2; 7 bases match TRBD1. The CDR3 extends over 13 amino acids. Trimming removed 1 base from V and 4 bases from J; junction bases left unmatched: 3. Germline V CDR1 and CDR2: SQVTM, ANQGSEA. CDR3 nucleotide sequence: TGCAGCGTTGAAGGGGACAGAATCTATGGCTACACCTTC. It codes for CSVEGDRIYGYTF.

This clonotype appeared many times. This sequence joins TRBV2 and TRBJ1-4, with a possible D match to TRBD1 (5 bases). The CDR3 is 16 amino acids. V was pared by 2 bases and J by 3 bases, with 13 bases between. CDR1 and CDR2 from the germline V gene are SNHLY and FYNNEI. The CDR3 loop is CASSERGLVANEKLFF. The CDR3 DNA reads as TGTGCCAGCAGTGAAAGGGGTTTAGTGGCTAATGAAAAACTGTTTTTT. The full variable domain, rest sourced from reference TRBV2 and TRBJ1-4, is EPEVTQTPSHQVTQMGQEVILRCVPISNHLYFYWYRQILGQKVEFLVSFYNNEISEKSEIFDDQFSVERPDGSNFTLKIRSTKLEDSAMYFCASSERGLVANEKLFFGSGTQLSVL.

This clonotype was detected ten times or more. The V and J genes are TRBV28 and TRBJ2-7, with 7 bases identical to TRBD1. Losses at the gene ends were 6 bases for V and 4 bases for J; bases not matched to a gene: 3. The length of the CDR3 is 12 residues. Germline CDR1 reads MDHEN; CDR2 reads SYDVKM. The CDR3 DNA reads as TGTGCCAGCAGACAGGGGCGATACGAGCAGTACTTC. Translated: CASRQGRYEQYF. Complete variable domain (other parts from reference TRBV28 and TRBJ2-7): DVKVTQSSRYLVKRTGEKVFLECVQDMDHENMFWYRQDPGLGLRLIYFSYDVKMKEKGDIPEGYSVSREKKERFSLILESASTNQTSMYLCASRQGRYEQYFGPGTRLTVT.

There are many counts of this clonotype. The chain combines TRBV7-9 with TRBJ2-3, with D tentatively TRBD2 (6 bases). Germline V CDR1 and CDR2: SEHNR, FQNEAQ (reference sequence). The CDR3 is 15 residues long. The V gene lost 0 bases and the J gene lost 4 bases, with 11 bases spanning the gap. CDR3 sequence: CASSLAVGRSDTQYF. CDR3 nucleotides: TGTGCCAGCAGCTTAGCGGTAGGGAGGTCAGATACGCAGTATTTT.

The sample holds a few counts of this clonotype. This chain connects TRBV4-1 to TRBJ2-3; no clear D. The germline V and J ends were trimmed by 1 base and 2 bases, with 7 bases remaining between them. The CDR3 runs to 14 residues. The germline gives CDR1 MGHRA, CDR2 YSYEKL. The CDR3 spells CASSQGAVTDTQYF. CDR3 sequence (DNA): TGCGCCAGCAGCCAAGGGGCGGTCACAGATACGCAGTATTTT.

This clonotype was detected ten times or more. The rearrangement uses TRBV2 and TRBJ1-5; unclear D gene. Per the germline V gene, CDR1 is SNHLY and CDR2 is FYNNEI. The CDR3 is 13 amino acids. Between the trimmed V and J ends, which lost 5 bases and 7 bases, there was a span of 12 bases. The CDR3 DNA follows: TGTGCCAGCAGTACACGAGAGAGCCAGCCCCAGCATTTT. As protein: CASSTRESQPQHF.

This clonotype was detected many times. This sequence joins TRBV28 and TRBJ2-2, with a possible D match to TRBD1 (6 bases). The CDR3 covers 16 residues. With 6 bases removed from V and 0 bases from J, the gap between germline ends came to 14 bases. Germline V gene sequence: CDR1 MDHEN, CDR2 SYDVKM. CDR3 coding DNA: TGTGCCAGCAGGGGGGCTGGGACCGCGAACACCGGGGAGCTGTTTTTT. This encodes CASRGAGTANTGELFF.

This clonotype was seen ten or more times. This chain uses TRBV4-1 with TRBJ2-1; 14 bases are shared with TRBD2. The length of the CDR3 is 16 residues. With V trimmed by 4 bases and J by 4 bases, 3 bases remained unmatched. CDR1 and CDR2 from the germline V gene are MGHRA and YSYEKL. CDR3: CASSRGTSGSYNEQFF. CDR3 coding DNA: TGCGCCAGCAGCCGGGGGACTAGCGGGAGTTACAATGAGCAGTTCTTC.

This clonotype was observed a handful of times. The rearrangement uses TRBV7-2 and TRBJ2-2; 11 nucleotides match TRBD2. Germline V gene sequence: CDR1 SGHTA, CDR2 FQGNSA. J gave up 7 bases and V 3 bases, and 7 bases lay outside the gene matches. The CDR3 length is 16 residues. DNA of the CDR3: TGTGCCAGCAGCTTCGCGCTAGCGGGAGGTGGCGGGGAGCTGTTTTTT. Translation: CASSFALAGGGGELFF.

This clonotype turned up a few times. The rearrangement uses TRBV11-2 and TRBJ2-1, with 12 bases aligning to TRBD2. Germline V gene sequence: CDR1 SGHAT, CDR2 FQNNGV. CDR3 length: 19 residues. Germline trimming cut 1 base from V and 4 bases from J; bases unmatched to any gene: 11. The CDR3 reads CASSLAFWLAGGLYNEQFF. CDR3 in DNA: TGTGCCAGCAGCTTAGCGTTTTGGCTAGCGGGAGGGTTATACAATGAGCAGTTCTTC.

This clonotype came up a few times. This chain uses TRBV10-3 with TRBJ2-1; D is perhaps TRBD2 (6 bases). In germline, CDR1 is ENHRY, CDR2 SYGVKD. The CDR3 sequence is 16 residues long. The V and J ends lost 10 bases and 4 bases respectively, with 23 bases between them. The CDR3 DNA follows: TGTGCCACCCAGTCGACATGGGACGGGAGTTACAATGAGCAGTTCTTC. Protein product: CATQSTWDGSYNEQFF.

The rearrangement uses TRBV20-1 and TRBJ2-3; D is unresolved. V lost 0 bases and J lost 1, with 11 bases in between. The CDR3 consists of 15 residues. Looked up from germline, CDR1 is DFQATT and CDR2 is SNEGSKA (reference sequence). The CDR3 bases are TGCAGTGCTAGAGATCGGGTGCGTGGCACAGATACGCAGTATTTT. This encodes CSARDRVRGTDTQYF.

This clonotype was seen more than once but under ten times. The chain links TRBV6-2 or TRBV6-3 to TRBJ1-5, with 7 bases lining up with TRBD1. The J segment lost 6 bases and the V segment lost 6 bases, leaving 8 bases of the junction unmatched. This CDR3 contains 14 residues. CDR1 and CDR2 from the germline V gene are MNHEY and SVGEGT. The CDR3 loop is CASSRGGWGQPQHF. The DNA of the CDR3 is TGTGCCAGCAGCCGAGGGGGCTGGGGTCAGCCCCAGCATTTT.

This CDR3 reads CAWRGQGHTEAFF. The CDR3 bases are TGTGCCTGGAGGGGACAGGGACACACTGAAGCTTTCTTT. The chain recombines TRBV30 with TRBJ1-1; 9 bases align to TRBD1. Germline trimming cut 3 bases from V and 3 bases from J; bases unmatched to any gene: 2. The germline gives CDR1 GTSNPN, CDR2 SVGIG (reference sequence). The CDR3 sequence is 13 residues long. Filled out from reference TRBV30 and TRBJ1-1, the complete variable domain reads SQTIHQWPATLVQPVGSPLSLECTVEGTSNPNLYWYRQAAGRGLQLLFYSVGIGQISSEVPQNLSASRPQDRQFILSSKKLLLSDSGFYLCAWRGQGHTEAFFGQGTRLTVV.

This clonotype was seen repeatedly, ten times or more. CDR3 amino acids: CSAETSTDTQYF. CDR3 coding DNA: TGCAGTGCTGAGACTAGCACAGATACGCAGTATTTT. This chain connects TRBV20-1 to TRBJ2-3, with D uncertain. Per the germline V gene, CDR1 is DFQATT and CDR2 is SNEGSKA (reference sequence). The CDR3 spans 12 residues. Trimming removed 5 bases at V and 0 bases at J, with 6 bases between.

This clonotype was observed a handful of times. The V gene is TRBV5-8, the J gene TRBJ1-5; 12 bases line up with TRBD1. CDR3 length equals 15 residues. Germline V gene lookup returns CDR1 SGHTS and CDR2 YDEGEE. After removal of 4 bases from V and 5 bases from J, the junction contained 4 bases not matched to a gene. The CDR3 sequence is CASSTGTGGDQPQHF. Written as DNA, the CDR3 is TGTGCCAGCAGCACTGGGACAGGGGGCGATCAGCCCCAGCATTTT.